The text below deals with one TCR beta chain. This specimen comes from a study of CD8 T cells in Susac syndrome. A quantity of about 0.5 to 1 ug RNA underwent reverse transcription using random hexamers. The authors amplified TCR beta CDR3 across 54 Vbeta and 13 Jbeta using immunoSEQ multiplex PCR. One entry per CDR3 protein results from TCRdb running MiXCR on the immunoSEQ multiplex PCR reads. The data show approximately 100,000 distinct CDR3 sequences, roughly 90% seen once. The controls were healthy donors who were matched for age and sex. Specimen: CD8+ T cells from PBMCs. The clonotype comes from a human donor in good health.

CDR3 in amino acids: CASSLTANTGELFF. The CDR3, as DNA: TGCGCCAGCAGCTTGACGGCGAACACCGGGGAGCTGTTTTTT. The chain combines TRBV5-1 with TRBJ2-2, with no clear D. The CDR3 loop spans 14 amino acids. V was clipped by 1 base and J by 0 bases, with 4 bases between them. Germline V gene data show CDR1 as SGHRS and CDR2 as YFSETQ.